This TCR beta chain was obtained from a study of cytomegalovirus exposure and HLA in healthy donors. Study at large: The early release's HLA-typed donors yielded tens of millions of unique TCRs. General observations from the study: The likely origin of a cluster of highly shared sequence variants was a sequencing artifact. Later on, an analysis tied approximately 15,000 TCR beta sequences to HLA alleles at 0.05 false discovery rate. The study assumed roughly uniform donor sequencing depth for presence/absence analyses.

Use of 60 Vbeta and 13 Jbeta primers characterized the PCR. The method was immunoSEQ multiplex PCR; TCRdb's version includes in-frame clones alone and lacks a portion of them. The sample lists about 160,000 clones; approximately 72% were seen once. Germline CDR1 reads SGHDT; CDR2 reads YYEEEE. V gave up 4 bases and J gave up 6 bases; unmatched junction bases: 4. This CDR3 is built from 15 residues. Regarding this clone: Its cognate antigen is unknown.

This clonotype originated in a middle-aged man in good health and CMV-seropositive. The sequencing input was PBMCs. V gene TRBV5-6 combines with J gene TRBJ1-6, with TRBD1 identical over 10 bases. CDR3 loop: CASSRGDRGNSPLHF. The CDR3 DNA follows: TGTGCCAGCAGCCGCGGGGACAGGGGTAATTCACCCCTCCACTTT.